These 28 T cell receptor beta chains were sequenced from one sample in a study of Ad26.COV2.S vaccination and SARS-CoV-2 variants. Produced via immunoSEQ multiplex PCR; TCRdb's table is partial and in-frame only. The sample carries roughly 420,000 clones, roughly 87% recorded once. Treatment noted: around 19 received Ad26.COV2.S at low or high dose, single or two shots; several received placebo; per-sample allocation not given. Sampling happened 63 days after the first vaccine or placebo injection. The sample in question was peripheral blood, obtained in a trial of Ad26.COV2.S vaccine versus placebo. The receptors were sampled from a person between 18 and 65 years old who received the Ad26.COV2.S COVID-19 vaccine or a placebo.

Concerning this clone: A single base separates this from a much larger clone, so it may be a read error. This same CDR3 is encoded by further DNA sequences in the sample. The V and J genes are TRBV7-3 and TRBJ2-3; TRBD1 agrees at 7 bases. The CDR3 spans 15 residues. Germline CDR1 reads SGHTA; CDR2 reads FQGTGA. CDR3 in amino acids: CASSLNRGGHDTQYF. The CDR3 DNA reads TGTGCCAGCAGCTTAAACAGGGGCGGTCACGATACACAGTATTTT.

This clone showed up just a few times. The chain has TRBV4-1 and TRBJ2-1; unclear D gene. The CDR3 sequence is 15 residues long. Trimming removed 0 bases from V and 7 bases from J, with 13 bases in between. Per germline, CDR1 MGHRA and CDR2 YSYEKL. The CDR3 nucleotides are TGCGCCAGCAGCCAAGAGGGCCCCCGATCGAATGAGCAGTTCTTC. Translating gives CASSQEGPRSNEQFF.

The V call is TRBV24-1, the J call TRBJ1-1, with D perhaps matching TRBD1 (6 bases). Germline V CDR1 and CDR2: KGHDR, SFDVKD. The germline V and J ends were trimmed by 3 bases and 9 bases, with 19 bases remaining between them. This CDR3 is 15 amino acids long. The CDR3 DNA reads TGTGCCACCAGTGATCCATCGGACAGTGCGGCACAAGCTTTCTTT. Translating it yields CATSDPSDSAAQAFF.

V is TRBV5-5 and J is TRBJ1-3; D unclear. The CDR3 has 15 residues. Trimming pared 0 bases from V and 0 bases from J, leaving 7 bases between. In germline, CDR1 is SGHKS, CDR2 YYEKEE (reference sequence). CDR3: CASSLVSFSGNTIYF. The CDR3 nucleotides are TGTGCCAGCAGCTTGGTATCTTTCTCTGGAAACACCATATATTTT.

The rearrangement uses TRBV5-6 and TRBJ2-1, with 14 bases identical to TRBD2. CDR1 and CDR2 (germline): SGHDT, YYEEEE. The CDR3 spans 18 residues. With V trimmed by 0 bases and J by 3 bases, 5 bases remained unmatched. DNA of the CDR3: TGTGCCAGCAGCTTGGGGGGACTAGCGGGAGTCGGCTACAATGAGCAGTTCTTC. This encodes CASSLGGLAGVGYNEQFF.

This chain joins TRBV3-1 (or the pseudogene TRBV3-2) and TRBJ2-1; D call uncertain. Trimming removed 2 bases at V and 4 bases at J, with 3 bases between. Germline assignment: CDR1 LGHDT and CDR2 YNNKEL (reference sequence). The CDR3 totals 12 residues. CDR3 protein: CASSQLYNEQFF. CDR3 sequence (DNA): TGTGCCAGCAGCCAACTATACAATGAGCAGTTCTTC.

Only a few counts were recorded for this clone. The chain carries TRBV27 and TRBJ1-5; 8 bases fit TRBD1. V shed 5 bases, J shed 2 bases, and the junction held 8 bases outside the gene matches. The CDR3 spans 16 residues. Germline V gives CDR1 MNHEY, CDR2 SMNVEV (reference sequence). Here the CDR3 DNA reads TGTGCCAGCAGTATCACAGGGGGTTTCGGCAATCAGCCCCAGCATTTT. Amino acids: CASSITGGFGNQPQHF.

This clone showed up just a few times. This chain uses TRBV6-5 with TRBJ1-6; a weak D match, TRBD1 (5 bases). Germline-derived CDR1 and CDR2 are MNHEY and SVGAGI. This CDR3 is built from 13 residues. The germline V and J ends were trimmed by 10 bases and 1 base, with 8 bases remaining between them. The DNA for the CDR3 is TGTGCCACGGGGGGATCCTATAATTCACCCCTCCACTTT. This gives the protein CATGGSYNSPLHF.

The V and J genes are TRBV14 and TRBJ1-6; 8 bases line up with TRBD1. The germline V gene has CDR1 SGHDN and CDR2 FVKESK. The CDR3 totals 14 residues. V was pared by 4 bases and J by 7 bases, with 3 bases of the junction left unmatched. The CDR3 coding sequence is TGTGCCAGCAGCCCCGGACAGGGAAATTCACCCCTCCACTTT. This encodes CASSPGQGNSPLHF.

This chain joins TRBV19 and TRBJ1-2; perhaps TRBD1 as D (5 bases). Germline CDR1 is LNHDA and CDR2 is SQIVND (reference sequence). Trimming cost V 4 bases and J 7 bases, with 13 bases left between them. The CDR3 has 13 residues. CDR3 sequence (DNA): TGTGCCAGTAGTACGTCGGGGCTGTTTGGCTACACCTTC. This translates into CASSTSGLFGYTF.

The V and J genes are TRBV28 and TRBJ2-2; D not certain. Germline CDR1 MDHEN, CDR2 SYDVKM. This CDR3 has 15 amino acids. V was shortened by 7 bases and J by 0 bases, with 12 bases between the two germline ends. The CDR3 DNA is TGTGCCAGCAACATACCCGGAACGAACACCGGGGAGCTGTTTTTT. Translation: CASNIPGTNTGELFF.

This chain links TRBV7-2 with TRBJ1-5; 8 nucleotides align to TRBD1. CDR3 length: 15 amino acids. J lost 5 bases, V lost 3 bases, and 6 bases had no gene match. Germline loops: CDR1 SGHTA, CDR2 FQGNSA. The CDR3 nucleotides are TGTGCCAGCAGCTTCGCAGGGGGCGCCTATCAGCCCCAGCATTTT. This encodes CASSFAGGAYQPQHF.

V and J are TRBV11-3 and TRBJ2-7; D may be TRBD2 (6 bases). The V gene's germline CDR1 is SGHNT and CDR2 YENEEA. With 2 bases removed from V and 6 bases from J, the gap between germline ends came to 14 bases. This CDR3 has 14 amino acids. This chain's CDR3 is CASSLLTGLGEQYV. The CDR3 region has the DNA TGTGCCAGCAGCTTACTGACGGGACTGGGCGAGCAGTACGTC.

The CDR3: CASSLLAGLRTEAFF. CDR3 nucleotide sequence: TGTGCCAGCAGTTTACTGGCGGGGTTGCGCACTGAAGCTTTCTTT. This chain uses TRBV28 with TRBJ1-1, with D unclear. The CDR3 runs to 15 residues. V was cut by 2 bases and J by 4 bases, with 14 bases left in between. The germline CDR1 and CDR2 sequences are MDHEN and SYDVKM. The full variable domain, with the rest looked up from reference TRBV28 and TRBJ1-1, is DVKVTQSSRYLVKRTGEKVFLECVQDMDHENMFWYRQDPGLGLRLIYFSYDVKMKEKGDIPEGYSVSREKKERFSLILESASTNQTSMYLCASSLLAGLRTEAFFGQGTRLTVV.

This clone appeared a single time. The rearrangement links TRBV5-1 to TRBJ2-3; D gene unclear. CDR3 length: 15 amino acids. From germline, CDR1 is SGHRS and CDR2 YFSETQ. V lost 0 bases, J lost 6 bases, and 14 bases lay in between. This chain's CDR3 is CASSLADGGADTQYF. The CDR3 DNA follows: TGCGCCAGCAGCTTGGCGGACGGTGGTGCGGATACGCAGTATTTT.

J is TRBJ2-2 and V is TRBV5-6; D is perhaps TRBD1 (5 bases). V was trimmed by 0 bases and J by 6 bases, leaving 9 bases between them. The CDR3 spans 14 residues. CDR1 is SGHDT, CDR2 YYEEEE, per germline. CDR3 amino acids: CASSLVSGPGELFF. The DNA of the CDR3 is TGTGCCAGCAGCTTGGTGTCAGGGCCCGGGGAGCTGTTTTTT.

The chain is built from TRBV7-8 and TRBJ1-2; weak D call: TRBD1 (5 bases). Germline values: CDR1 SGHVS, CDR2 FQNEAQ. The V end lost 3 bases, the J end lost 2 bases, and 10 bases lay between the germline ends. The CDR3 extends over 14 amino acids. CDR3 bases: TGTGCCAGCAGCTTGACGGGACGGAACTATGGCTACACCTTC. Protein product: CASSLTGRNYGYTF.

The chain employs TRBV7-2 and TRBJ1-4, with D possibly TRBD1 on 6 matching bases. There are 17 residues in the CDR3. Germline lookup yields CDR1 SGHTA and CDR2 FQGNSA. V lost 0 bases, J lost 7 bases, and 18 bases lay in between. CDR3 in amino acids: CASSLAHTGLVGEKLFF. The CDR3 nucleotides read TGTGCCAGCAGCTTAGCGCACACAGGGCTAGTAGGTGAAAAACTGTTTTTT.

The chain couples TRBV5-1 to TRBJ2-1; D is unclear. Germline assignment: CDR1 SGHRS and CDR2 YFSETQ. The V gene lost 0 bases and the J gene lost 6 bases, with 10 bases spanning the gap. CDR3 length equals 14 residues. The CDR3 bases are TGCGCCAGCAGCTTGGTGTTCATCCCCAATGAGCAGTTCTTC. This gives the protein CASSLVFIPNEQFF.

This chain links TRBV5-1 with TRBJ2-5; weak D call: TRBD1 (7 bases). Trimming shortened V by 4 bases and J by 2 bases, and 12 bases separated the two germline ends. This CDR3 contains 14 residues. Germline V CDR1 and CDR2: SGHRS, YFSETQ. The CDR3: CASSGGTVQETQYF. CDR3 DNA: TGCGCCAGCAGCGGAGGGACAGTACAAGAGACCCAGTACTTC. Full variable domain (missing parts from reference TRBV5-1 and TRBJ2-5): KAGVTQTPRYLIKTRGQQVTLSCSPISGHRSVSWYQQTPGQGLQFLFEYFSETQRNKGNFPGRFSGRQFSNSRSEMNVSTLELGDSALYLCASSGGTVQETQYFGPGTRLLVL.

The chain couples TRBV7-2 to TRBJ1-1; TRBD1 might be the D (6 bases). The germline V gene has CDR1 SGHTA and CDR2 FQGNSA. This CDR3 region has 15 residues. V was cut by 6 bases and J by 2 bases, with 16 bases left in between. The chain's CDR3 is CASRPAGGPNTEAFF. In DNA form, the CDR3 reads TGTGCCAGCAGGCCCGCGGGGGGCCCAAACACTGAAGCTTTCTTT. The variable domain in full, with the rest retrieved from reference TRBV7-2 and TRBJ1-1, is GAGVSQSPSNKVTEKGKDVELRCDPISGHTALYWYRQSLGQGLEFLIYFQGNSAPDKSGLPSDRFSAERTGGSVSTLTIQRTQQEDSAVYLCASRPAGGPNTEAFFGQGTRLTVV.

The chain carries TRBV7-3 and TRBJ2-5; D is undetermined. V lost 3 bases, J lost 2 bases, and 13 bases lay in between. This CDR3 region has 15 residues. Germline V gene lookup returns CDR1 SGHTA and CDR2 FQGTGA. In DNA form, the CDR3 reads TGTGCCAGCAGCTTGCCGACGGCCATTCAAGAGACCCAGTACTTC. It encodes CASSLPTAIQETQYF.

The rearrangement links TRBV5-1 to TRBJ2-3; TRBD1 aligns across 7 bases. The J segment lost 7 bases and the V segment lost 5 bases, leaving 28 bases of the junction unmatched. The length of the CDR3 is 20 residues. Germline V gives CDR1 SGHRS, CDR2 YFSETQ. The CDR3 nucleotides read TGCGCCAGCAGTCGGGGCTCCGGGACCCCGGGACGAGGGGGCGTGAATACGCAGTATTTT. Residues: CASSRGSGTPGRGGVNTQYF.

The CDR3 reads CASSQINRETQYF. The CDR3 nucleotides are TGTGCCAGCAGCCAAATCAACAGGGAGACCCAGTACTTC. The rearrangement uses TRBV12-3 or TRBV12-4 and TRBJ2-5; tentative D call: TRBD1 (5 bases). The CDR3 is 13 residues long. Trimming removed 6 bases from V and 5 bases from J, with 13 bases in between.

This chain joins TRBV28 and TRBJ2-5, with a weak D call TRBD2 (5 bases). CDR3 length equals 13 residues. Trimming stripped 4 bases from V and 4 bases from J, with 10 bases between. Germline V gene sequence: CDR1 MDHEN, CDR2 SYDVKM. CDR3 in DNA: TGTGCCAGCAGTTCCGGGGTGAGAGAGACCCAGTACTTC. Amino acid sequence: CASSSGVRETQYF.

CDR3 coding DNA: TGTGCCAGTAATCGACAGCTTAATCAGCCCCAGCATTTT. This encodes CASNRQLNQPQHF. This chain joins TRBV19 and TRBJ1-5; possibly TRBD1 for D (5 bases). The germline V gene has CDR1 LNHDA and CDR2 SQIVND (reference sequence). The CDR3 contains 13 residues. V was shortened by 7 bases and J by 4 bases, with 11 bases between the two germline ends. Variable domain in full (rest from reference TRBV19 and TRBJ1-5): DGGITQSPKYLFRKEGQNVTLSCEQNLNHDAMYWYRQDPGQGLRLIYYSQIVNDFQKGDIAEGYSVSREKKESFPLTVTSAQKNPTAFYLCASNRQLNQPQHFGDGTRLSIL.

V usage is TRBV5-1 and J usage is TRBJ1-5, with TRBD1 identical over 7 bases. J gave up 3 bases and V 7 bases, and 7 bases lay outside the gene matches. The CDR3 runs to 14 residues. The V gene's germline CDR1 is SGHRS and CDR2 YFSETQ. The CDR3 sequence is CASPQTGVNQPQHF. CDR3 in DNA: TGCGCCAGCCCCCAAACAGGGGTCAATCAGCCCCAGCATTTT. Based on the CDR3 plus reference TRBV5-1 and TRBJ1-5, the full variable domain is KAGVTQTPRYLIKTRGQQVTLSCSPISGHRSVSWYQQTPGQGLQFLFEYFSETQRNKGNFPGRFSGRQFSNSRSEMNVSTLELGDSALYLCASPQTGVNQPQHFGDGTRLSIL.

The rearrangement joins TRBV7-2 to TRBJ2-1; 7 bases are shared with TRBD1. The V segment lost 6 bases and the J segment 0 bases; nucleotides outside the gene matches: 11. Germline V gene data show CDR1 as SGHTA and CDR2 as FQGNSA. The CDR3 is 17 residues long. The CDR3 is CASRSGTDFYSYNEQFF. In DNA, the CDR3 is TGTGCCAGCAGATCCGGGACAGACTTTTACTCCTACAATGAGCAGTTCTTC.